The 32 T cell receptor beta chains listed next were all sequenced from one sample in a study of blood T cell repertoires in COVID-19. Clones were sequenced by immunoSEQ multiplex PCR, and TCRdb holds only the in-frame ones, with some missing. The sample shows roughly 230,000 clones, approximately 81% of them seen only once. Sequenced input: PBMCs or T cells enriched from blood (not recorded which). The receptors stem from a woman in her forties or fifties who had been exposed to COVID-19.

V and J are TRBV7-2 and TRBJ1-1, with a tentative D call TRBD1 (6 bases). The CDR3 is 15 amino acids. V lost 4 bases and J 1 base, leaving 13 bases between the germline ends. Germline V gene lookup returns CDR1 SGHTA and CDR2 FQGNSA. In DNA form, the CDR3 reads TGTGCCAGCAGCTATCAGGGGTTGGCGAACACTGAAGCTTTCTTT. Translation: CASSYQGLANTEAFF.

The chain recombines TRBV4-2 with TRBJ2-1; 8 nucleotides align to TRBD2. Germline V lookup: CDR1 LGHNA, CDR2 YNFKEQ. V shed 4 bases and J 5 bases; nucleotides not matched to a gene: 10. This CDR3 has 16 residues. The CDR3 DNA is TGTGCCAGCAGCCCCGCTGGGCGGGGGGTGGACAATGAGCAGTTCTTC. Its translation is CASSPAGRGVDNEQFF.

The CDR3 spells CAISGGQSMNTEAFF. CDR3 DNA sequence: TGTGCCATCAGTGGGGGGCAGAGTATGAACACTGAAGCTTTCTTT. The genes are TRBV10-3 and TRBJ1-1; possibly TRBD1 for D (6 bases). V gave up 4 bases and J gave up 0 bases, with 12 bases separating them. Germline loops: CDR1 ENHRY, CDR2 SYGVKD. This CDR3 has 15 amino acids.

V gene TRBV15 combines with J gene TRBJ1-5; perhaps TRBD1 as D (6 bases). Germline CDR1 reads LNHNV; CDR2 reads YYDKDF (reference sequence). The length of the CDR3 is 16 residues. V lost 0 bases, J lost 1 base, and 10 bases lay in between. DNA of the CDR3: TGTGCCACCAGCAGAGATACAGGGAGCAGCAATCAGCCCCAGCATTTT. Encoded protein: CATSRDTGSSNQPQHF.

V usage is TRBV7-2 and J usage is TRBJ2-7, with D tentatively TRBD2 (7 bases). The germline V gene has CDR1 SGHTA and CDR2 FQGNSA. The V and J ends lost 1 base and 4 bases respectively, with 17 bases between them. There are 16 residues in the CDR3. The CDR3 sequence: CASSLVPLGGGYEQYF. The CDR3 nucleotides are TGTGCCAGCAGCTTAGTCCCTCTAGGGGGGGGATACGAGCAGTACTTC.

Of note for this clone: This sample also contains other DNA sequences that code for the same CDR3. The chain links TRBV3-1 (or the pseudogene TRBV3-2) to TRBJ1-5; unclear D gene. This CDR3 is built from 15 residues. From germline, CDR1 is LGHDT and CDR2 YNNKEL (reference sequence). V gave up 0 bases and J gave up 3 bases, with 9 bases separating them. DNA of the CDR3: TGTGCCAGCAGCCAAGATTTAGCGGTCAATCAGCCCCAGCATTTT. It codes for CASSQDLAVNQPQHF.

The chain is built from TRBV10-3 and TRBJ2-2; weak D call: TRBD2 (6 bases). Germline V lookup: CDR1 ENHRY, CDR2 SYGVKD. This CDR3 has 15 amino acids. V was trimmed by 6 bases and J by 2 bases, leaving 13 bases between them. CDR3 protein: CAIRSGGTNTGELFF. Written as DNA, the CDR3 is TGTGCCATCAGGAGTGGCGGGACCAACACCGGGGAGCTGTTTTTT.

V usage is TRBV5-1 and J usage is TRBJ1-1; TRBD1 is a possible D gene (6 bases). Germline assignment: CDR1 SGHRS and CDR2 YFSETQ. This CDR3 is built from 16 residues. V lost 0 bases to trimming and J lost 0 bases, with 12 bases between them. In nucleotides, the CDR3 is TGCGCCAGCAGCTTGGAGGGGACACCCCTGAACACTGAAGCTTTCTTT. Protein: CASSLEGTPLNTEAFF.

The gene calls are TRBV29-1 and TRBJ1-2; TRBD1 aligns across 7 bases. V shed 1 base, J shed 8 bases, and the junction held 10 bases outside the gene matches. This CDR3 spans 14 amino acids. Per germline, CDR1 SQVTM and CDR2 ANQGSEA. As DNA, the CDR3 is TGCAGCGTTGAAGTTCGCCGGACAGGTCAGGGCTACACCTTC. This translates into CSVEVRRTGQGYTF.

This clone was seen a handful of times. The chain is built from TRBV30 and TRBJ1-2, with D uncertain. The CDR3 totals 13 residues. Germline CDR1 GTSNPN, CDR2 SVGIG (reference sequence). The V end lost 3 bases, the J end lost 0 bases, and 8 bases lay between the germline ends. The CDR3 DNA follows: TGTGCCTGGAGGCACGGGTCTAACTATGGCTACACCTTC. Amino acid sequence: CAWRHGSNYGYTF.

As concerns this clone: Germline and junction disagree at one end, which may indicate a read error. CDR3 DNA sequence: TGCAGCGTTGAAGGTAGAGGGGACAATGGAAAACTGTTTTTT. Protein sequence: CSVEGRGDNGKLFF. The V and J genes are TRBV29-1 and TRBJ1-4, with TRBD1 as a possible D gene (6 bases). Germline lookup yields CDR1 SQVTM and CDR2 ANQGSEA. The CDR3 consists of 14 residues.

J is TRBJ1-2 and V is TRBV2, with 8 positions matching TRBD1. Looked up from germline, CDR1 is SNHLY and CDR2 is FYNNEI. The CDR3 spans 15 residues. The junction had 7 bases not matched to a gene; V was cut back by 2 bases and J by 5 bases. The CDR3 bases are TGTGCCAGCAGTGAATCTACAGGGGGAGTATATGGCTACACCTTC. Amino acids: CASSESTGGVYGYTF.

This clone was seen a handful of times. This chain joins TRBV15 and TRBJ1-5; 8 nucleotides agree with TRBD1. Germline V lookup: CDR1 LNHNV, CDR2 YYDKDF (reference sequence). CDR3 size: 15 residues. Trimming removed 1 base from V and 5 bases from J; junction bases left unmatched: 4. This chain's CDR3 is CATSRADRGDQPQHF. The CDR3 DNA reads as TGTGCCACCAGCAGAGCCGACAGGGGTGATCAGCCCCAGCATTTT. The full variable domain, its missing parts supplied by reference TRBV15 and TRBJ1-5, is DAMVIQNPRYQVTQFGKPVTLSCSQTLNHNVMYWYQQKSSQAPKLLFHYYDKDFNNEADTPDNFQSRRPNTSFCFLDIRSPGLGDTAMYLCATSRADRGDQPQHFGDGTRLSIL.

The chain links TRBV3-1 (or the pseudogene TRBV3-2) to TRBJ1-6; the D is unclear. The CDR3 is 13 amino acids. V gave up 0 bases and J gave up 10 bases, with 7 bases separating them. Germline V gene lookup returns CDR1 LGHDT and CDR2 YNNKEL (reference sequence). CDR3 in amino acids: CASSQDSASPLHF. Here the CDR3 DNA reads TGTGCCAGCAGCCAAGACAGCGCATCACCCCTCCACTTT.

The V gene is TRBV10-3, the J gene TRBJ1-1; TRBD1 agrees at 10 bases. The J segment lost 4 bases and the V segment lost 2 bases, leaving 1 base of the junction unmatched. CDR3 length equals 14 residues. The germline gives CDR1 ENHRY, CDR2 SYGVKD. CDR3 sequence (DNA): TGTGCCATCAGTGAGGGACAGGGGGTCACTGAAGCTTTCTTT. Protein: CAISEGQGVTEAFF.

This rearrangement joins TRBV11-2 to TRBJ2-7, with 7 bases that match TRBD1. The CDR3 runs 15 residues. Per germline, CDR1 SGHAT and CDR2 FQNNGV. Trimming at V came to 5 bases and at J to 2 bases, leaving 9 bases not matched to a gene. Here the CDR3 DNA reads TGTGCCAGCAGCCGACCGGGACAGATGGCCTACGAGCAGTACTTC. It codes for CASSRPGQMAYEQYF.

V usage is TRBV19 and J usage is TRBJ1-1; 8 bases are a match to TRBD1. The germline CDR1 and CDR2 sequences are LNHDA and SQIVND (reference sequence). V gave up 6 bases and J gave up 0 bases; unmatched junction bases: 3. The CDR3 extends over 14 amino acids. This CDR3 is CASRTGAMNTEAFF. CDR3 DNA: TGTGCCAGTAGGACAGGGGCAATGAACACTGAAGCTTTCTTT.

This clone has a single count. The rearrangement links TRBV30 to TRBJ1-1, with a possible D match to TRBD1 (5 bases). CDR3 length equals 13 residues. Trimming cost V 3 bases and J 3 bases, with 11 bases left between them. CDR1 GTSNPN and CDR2 SVGIG come from the germline V gene (reference sequence). The DNA for the CDR3 is TGTGCCTGGAGGGGGGGTTACCACACTGAAGCTTTCTTT. It translates to CAWRGGYHTEAFF.

V usage is TRBV7-9 and J usage is TRBJ1-1, with D maybe TRBD1 (5 bases). Germline-derived CDR1 and CDR2 are SEHNR and FQNEAQ (reference sequence). This CDR3 is 14 amino acids long. Trimming left V 1 base short and J 7 bases short, with 13 bases between. The CDR3 region has the DNA TGTGCCAGCAGCTTAGGCAGGGTTCAAGGTGAAGCTTTCTTT. The encoded protein is CASSLGRVQGEAFF.

The rearrangement uses TRBV6-5 and TRBJ2-5, with unresolved D. CDR1 is MNHEY and CDR2 is SVGAGI in the germline V gene. V was pared by 5 bases and J by 3 bases, with 4 bases between. The CDR3 runs to 11 residues. The CDR3 loop reads CASSREETQYF. The CDR3 nucleotides read TGTGCCAGCAGTCGCGAAGAGACCCAGTACTTC.

The chain links TRBV25-1 to TRBJ2-2; 8 bases are a match to TRBD1. The CDR3 is 16 residues long. Looked up from germline, CDR1 is MGHDK and CDR2 is SYGVNS. The ends lost 3 bases at V and 3 bases at J; junction bases unmatched: 6. CDR3 sequence: CASSDPTGAYTGELFF. CDR3 DNA: TGTGCCAGCAGTGACCCGACAGGGGCCTACACCGGGGAGCTGTTTTTT.

Comment on this clone: An end of the junction does not agree with germline; a read error may underlie this. The rearrangement joins TRBV15 to TRBJ2-1; tentatively, D is TRBD2 (7 bases). From germline, CDR1 is LNHNV and CDR2 YYDKDF (reference sequence). This CDR3 contains 16 residues. CDR3 loop: CATSREGGASSNEQFF. The DNA of the CDR3 is TGTGCCACCAGCAGAGAAGGGGGGGCCTCCTCCAATGAGCAGTTCTTC.

V is TRBV10-3 and J is TRBJ2-3; 10 positions match TRBD2. This CDR3 spans 14 amino acids. Germline assignment: CDR1 ENHRY and CDR2 SYGVKD. V lost 9 bases to trimming and J lost 5 bases; unmatched junction nucleotides: 8. Here the CDR3 DNA reads TGTGCCATTAGGAGCGGGGGGGCTGGAGATACGCAGTATTTT. The encoded protein is CAIRSGGAGDTQYF.

V gene TRBV7-2 combines with J gene TRBJ1-3; D might be TRBD1 (5 bases). V dropped 2 bases and J dropped 0 bases, with 11 bases sitting between them. Germline CDR1 and CDR2: SGHTA and FQGNSA. The length of the CDR3 is 16 residues. As DNA, the CDR3 is TGTGCCAGCAGCTTAATGGGCGGGACCTCTGGAAACACCATATATTTT. Protein sequence: CASSLMGGTSGNTIYF.

This sequence joins TRBV11-2 and TRBJ1-2; a weak D match, TRBD1 (6 bases). V lost 4 bases to trimming and J lost 8 bases, with 20 bases between them. The CDR3 loop spans 15 amino acids. Germline CDR1 and CDR2: SGHAT and FQNNGV. CDR3 in amino acids: CASSSLTTGYGGYTF. The CDR3, as DNA: TGTGCCAGCAGCTCCTTAACGACAGGATACGGCGGCTACACCTTC.

The genes are TRBV24-1 and TRBJ1-2, with D perhaps TRBD1 (5 bases). The CDR3 is made up of 15 amino acids. V lost 4 bases, J lost 0 bases, and 11 bases lay in between. The germline gives CDR1 KGHDR, CDR2 SFDVKD. Here the CDR3 reads CATSESRGANYGYTF. CDR3 nucleotide sequence: TGTGCCACCAGTGAAAGTAGGGGTGCTAACTATGGCTACACCTTC.

The chain carries TRBV7-2 and TRBJ1-2, with D perhaps matching TRBD1 (6 bases). The CDR3 totals 15 residues. V was shortened by 0 bases and J by 4 bases, with 12 bases between the two germline ends. Germline CDR1 is SGHTA and CDR2 is FQGNSA. The CDR3 loop reads CASSLAPGQIYGYTF. CDR3 DNA: TGTGCCAGCAGCTTAGCGCCCGGACAGATCTATGGCTACACCTTC.

V and J are TRBV6-4 and TRBJ1-2, with D tentatively TRBD1 (6 bases). Germline loops: CDR1 MRHNA, CDR2 SNTAGT. Trimming took off 10 bases at V and 8 bases at J, with 20 bases between the two ends. CDR3 length equals 13 residues. The CDR3 coding sequence is TGTGCCACCCCGTTGTACAGGGTAAGAGGCTACACCTTC. Protein product: CATPLYRVRGYTF.

The chain has TRBV7-6 and TRBJ2-7; 7 nucleotides line up with TRBD2. From germline, CDR1 is SGHVS and CDR2 FNYEAQ. After removal of 1 base from V and 3 bases from J, the junction contained 6 bases not matched to a gene. The CDR3 sequence is 15 residues long. CDR3 bases: TGTGCCAGCAGCTTAGAGGCTAGCGGATTCTACGAGCAGTACTTC. The encoded protein is CASSLEASGFYEQYF.

This clone was counted many times. This chain uses TRBV6-1 with TRBJ1-6, with 7 positions matching TRBD1. J lost 7 bases, V lost 2 bases, and 5 bases had no gene match. CDR3 length: 15 residues. CDR1 is MNHNS, CDR2 SASEGT, per germline. DNA for the CDR3: TGTGCCAGCAGTGAATCTGGGACAGCAAATTCACCCCTCCACTTT. Its protein is CASSESGTANSPLHF.

This chain uses TRBV5-4 with TRBJ1-1; D uncertain. Trimming took 2 bases from V and 6 from J, leaving 11 bases between them. Germline lookup yields CDR1 SGHNT and CDR2 YYREEE (reference sequence). There are 13 residues in the CDR3. The CDR3 sequence is CASSFTDSPEAFF. CDR3 sequence (DNA): TGTGCCAGCAGCTTCACCGATAGCCCTGAAGCTTTCTTT.

The J gene is TRBJ2-5, the V gene TRBV11-2; TRBD1 aligns across 8 bases. This CDR3 spans 17 amino acids. Unmatched junction bases numbered 12, after V lost 2 bases and J lost 4 bases. CDR1 and CDR2 (germline): SGHAT, FQNNGV. This CDR3 reads CASSLIRGQAGGETQYF. The CDR3 DNA is TGTGCCAGCAGCTTAATTCGGGGACAGGCCGGGGGAGAGACCCAGTACTTC.